The 24 T cell receptor beta chains below come from one sample, sequenced in a study of naive and memory T cell subsets. Both TRBC1 and TRBC2 were covered by a beta constant-region primer of two equimolar oligonucleotides. TCRdb re-derived calls from the UMI-ligation and nested PCR reads in MiXCR, one entry per CDR3 protein. Among around 160,000 distinct CDR3 sequences, more than 15% were seen once, and the ten largest hold roughly 0.14%. Sequencing was done on a sample of naive CD4+ T cells from blood. The receptors were gathered from a human donor in good health.

This clonotype was recorded at least ten times. V usage is TRBV6-5 and J usage is TRBJ2-7, with D perhaps matching TRBD1 (5 bases). The CDR3 totals 16 residues. Germline CDR1 and CDR2: MNHEY and SVGAGI. The germline V and J ends were trimmed by 0 bases and 2 bases, with 14 bases remaining between them. The CDR3 DNA follows: TGTGCCAGCAGTTACTCGAGTTCAGGGTATGCCTACGAGCAGTACTTC. Its protein is CASSYSSSGYAYEQYF.

In this sample, this clonotype turned up a few times. The chain carries TRBV10-3 and TRBJ1-6; tentatively, D is TRBD1 (6 bases). The CDR3 extends over 18 amino acids. V was cut by 0 bases and J by 4 bases, with 16 bases left in between. Germline V gene sequence: CDR1 ENHRY, CDR2 SYGVKD. The CDR3 loop is CAISESRQALYYNSPLHF. The CDR3 nucleotides are TGTGCCATCAGTGAGTCGAGACAGGCCCTTTATTATAATTCACCCCTCCACTTT.

This clonotype has just a few counts. The chain links TRBV5-6 to TRBJ2-1; D gene uncertain. CDR1 and CDR2 (germline): SGHDT, YYEEEE. The ends were cut back, 1 base at V and 1 base at J, with 6 bases in the middle. This CDR3 region has 14 residues. CDR3 DNA sequence: TGTGCCAGCAGCTTGTCGAGATCCTACAATGAGCAGTTCTTC. This encodes CASSLSRSYNEQFF.

The chain links TRBV5-1 to TRBJ2-1; 7 nucleotides match TRBD2. The germline gives CDR1 SGHRS, CDR2 YFSETQ. The CDR3 contains 15 residues. With V trimmed by 2 bases and J by 7 bases, 9 bases remained unmatched. DNA of the CDR3: TGCGCCAGCAGCTTCCGGGGGGAGGCTTCGAATGAGCAGTTCTTC. This encodes CASSFRGEASNEQFF.

This clonotype has more than one count but fewer than ten. The chain couples TRBV20-1 to TRBJ2-1; 9 nucleotides agree with TRBD2. V lost 1 base to trimming and J lost 1 base; unmatched junction nucleotides: 5. Germline V lookup: CDR1 DFQATT, CDR2 SNEGSKA (reference sequence). The CDR3 runs 16 residues. CDR3 amino acids: CSARVRLAASYNEQFF. The DNA of the CDR3 is TGCAGTGCTAGAGTTAGACTAGCGGCTTCCTACAATGAGCAGTTCTTC.

The J gene is TRBJ2-7, the V gene TRBV12-3 or TRBV12-4, with 7 bases aligning to TRBD2. The V gene end was trimmed by 5 bases and the J gene end by 3 bases; junction bases not matched to a gene: 4. The CDR3 spans 13 residues. The CDR3 spells CASSRDYVYEQYF. The CDR3 DNA reads TGTGCCAGCAGTCGGGACTACGTCTACGAGCAGTACTTC.

This clonotype was found many times. The rearrangement uses TRBV12-3 or TRBV12-4 and TRBJ2-7, with D perhaps given as TRBD1 or TRBD2 (5 bases each). The CDR3 loop spans 13 amino acids. V gave up 6 bases and J gave up 4 bases, with 13 bases separating them. The CDR3 DNA sequence: TGTGCCAGCAGCCCGGGGCGTTTGTACGAGCAGTACTTC. Its translation is CASSPGRLYEQYF.

The gene calls are TRBV7-2 and TRBJ1-1; unclear D gene. CDR3 length: 12 amino acids. Trimming pared 3 bases from V and 1 base from J, leaving 3 bases between. From germline, CDR1 is SGHTA and CDR2 FQGNSA. The CDR3: CASSFQNTEAFF. The CDR3 DNA is TGTGCCAGCAGCTTCCAGAACACTGAAGCTTTCTTT. The full variable domain, with the rest looked up from reference TRBV7-2 and TRBJ1-1, is GAGVSQSPSNKVTEKGKDVELRCDPISGHTALYWYRQSLGQGLEFLIYFQGNSAPDKSGLPSDRFSAERTGGSVSTLTIQRTQQEDSAVYLCASSFQNTEAFFGQGTRLTVV.

This clonotype came up many times. This chain connects TRBV29-1 to TRBJ2-3; 10 bases match TRBD2. CDR1 is SQVTM, CDR2 ANQGSEA, per germline. The CDR3 is made up of 14 amino acids. V shed 3 bases and J 4 bases; nucleotides not matched to a gene: 4. CDR3 sequence: CSVDVAGGADTQYF. The CDR3 coding sequence is TGCAGCGTTGACGTAGCGGGAGGCGCAGATACGCAGTATTTT.

This clonotype was seen only a few times. V usage is TRBV28 and J usage is TRBJ2-2; D may match TRBD1 or TRBD2 (6 bases each). Germline V gene sequence: CDR1 MDHEN, CDR2 SYDVKM. Trimming removed 8 bases at V and 4 bases at J, with 17 bases between. The CDR3 runs 15 residues. DNA for the CDR3: TGTGCCAGCGTTACAGGGACCGGGGGCACCGGGGAGCTGTTTTTT. Its translation is CASVTGTGGTGELFF.

This clonotype occurred a few times. The gene calls are TRBV20-1 and TRBJ2-7; 11 nucleotides line up with TRBD2. Germline values: CDR1 DFQATT, CDR2 SNEGSKA (reference sequence). The CDR3 covers 16 residues. Trimming at V came to 6 bases and at J to 3 bases, leaving 13 bases not matched to a gene. Here the CDR3 DNA reads TGCAGTGCCCACGAAGGGGGACTAGCGGAAATCTACGAGCAGTACTTC. It encodes CSAHEGGLAEIYEQYF.

J is TRBJ2-1 and V is TRBV20-1; D might be TRBD1 (5 bases). V shed 6 bases and J shed 6 bases, with 18 bases lying between them. Germline CDR1 reads DFQATT; CDR2 reads SNEGSKA (reference sequence). This CDR3 is 14 amino acids long. The CDR3: CSAVQGTASNEQFF. As DNA, the CDR3 is TGCAGTGCGGTTCAGGGTACGGCTAGCAATGAGCAGTTCTTC.

The sample holds a few counts of this clonotype. This chain links TRBV24-1 with TRBJ2-1; no definite D call. The CDR3 runs 14 residues. Germline V gene data show CDR1 as KGHDR and CDR2 as SFDVKD. V was trimmed by 4 bases and J by 10 bases, leaving 16 bases between them. DNA for the CDR3: TGTGCCACCAGTGACCGACTGGGGATAGAAGAGCAGTTCTTC. Translation gives CATSDRLGIEEQFF.

The chain has TRBV6-5 and TRBJ1-5; D is uncertain. CDR3 length equals 13 residues. Germline V gene lookup returns CDR1 MNHEY and CDR2 SVGAGI. V gave up 5 bases and J gave up 6 bases, with 11 bases separating them. The CDR3 nucleotides are TGTGCCAGCAGTCCGAACCTTGGTCAGCCCCAGCATTTT. The encoded protein is CASSPNLGQPQHF.

In this sample, this clonotype turned up a few times. V and J are TRBV1 and TRBJ2-6; no check of the table's D call, TRBD2, against the DNA was made. TRBV1 is assigned pseudogene status. The CDR3 sequence is 14 residues long. The CDR3 spells CTRRLVSGANVLTF. In DNA form, the CDR3 reads TGCACCAGACGACTAGTCTCTGGGGCCAACGTCCTGACTTTC.

This clonotype turned up a few times. The rearrangement joins TRBV28 to TRBJ2-1; D is perhaps TRBD2 (5 bases). CDR1 and CDR2 (germline): MDHEN, SYDVKM. V was trimmed by 8 bases and J by 6 bases, leaving 11 bases between them. The CDR3 consists of 12 residues. This CDR3 reads CASSETTNEQFF. In nucleotides, the CDR3 is TGTGCCAGCTCCGAGACTACCAATGAGCAGTTCTTC.

In this sample, this clonotype turned up a few times. The rearrangement uses TRBV19 and TRBJ2-1, with TRBD2 as a possible D gene (5 bases). The CDR3 length is 13 residues. Trimming took 3 bases from V and 6 from J, leaving 9 bases between them. CDR1 LNHDA and CDR2 SQIVND come from the germline V gene (reference sequence). The CDR3 DNA follows: TGTGCCAGTAGTATTAGAGAGGGCAATGAGCAGTTCTTC. Protein: CASSIREGNEQFF.

Worth noting for this clonotype: A read error may produce the germline difference seen at one junction end. V gene TRBV10-2 combines with J gene TRBJ2-3; perhaps D is TRBD1 or TRBD2 (5 bases each). Per the germline V gene, CDR1 is WSHSY and CDR2 is SAAADI. The CDR3 totals 14 residues. The chain's CDR3 is CASQGDLLTDAQYF. The CDR3 DNA follows: TGCGCCAGCCAGGGAGACCTCCTCACAGATGCGCAGTATTTT.

The rearrangement joins TRBV10-1 to TRBJ1-1; a possible D gene is TRBD1 (5 bases). The V end was cut by 0 bases, the J end by 1 base, with 12 bases between. Germline loops: CDR1 WNHNN, CDR2 SYGVQD (reference sequence). The CDR3 has 16 residues. CDR3 in amino acids: CASSESRGTTNTEAFF. The CDR3, as DNA: TGCGCCAGCAGTGAGTCAAGGGGAACGACGAACACTGAAGCTTTCTTT.

The chain carries TRBV27 and TRBJ2-7; tentatively, D is TRBD1 (5 bases). Trimming stripped 5 bases from V and 7 bases from J, with 9 bases between. The CDR3 length is 11 residues. The germline V gene encodes CDR1 MNHEY and CDR2 SMNVEV (reference sequence). This CDR3 is CASSDRTEQYF. The CDR3 nucleotides read TGTGCCAGCAGTGACCGGACAGAGCAGTACTTC.

The table lists this clonotype with many counts. V usage is TRBV4-2 and J usage is TRBJ1-5, with 7 positions matching TRBD1. J gave up 8 bases and V 0 bases, and 10 bases lay outside the gene matches. CDR1 is LGHNA and CDR2 is YNFKEQ in the germline V gene. The CDR3 is made up of 16 amino acids. The CDR3 sequence is CASSQDLGEGAKPQHF. In DNA form, the CDR3 reads TGTGCCAGCAGCCAAGATCTTGGCGAGGGGGCGAAGCCCCAGCATTTT.

This clonotype has more than one count but fewer than ten. The chain has TRBV5-4 and TRBJ2-1; D is uncertain. Trimming stripped 2 bases from V and 0 bases from J, with 12 bases between. The CDR3 extends over 16 amino acids. Germline V CDR1 and CDR2: SGHNT, YYREEE (reference sequence). The CDR3 DNA is TGTGCCAGCAGCTTCCAGGCGGTGAGCTCCTACAATGAGCAGTTCTTC. Translating it yields CASSFQAVSSYNEQFF.

This chain links TRBV28 with TRBJ2-7, with a weak D call TRBD1 (5 bases). The CDR3 runs to 15 residues. Deletions cut 2 bases from V and 2 bases from J, with 13 bases between. CDR1 is MDHEN, CDR2 SYDVKM, per germline. DNA for the CDR3: TGTGCCAGCAGTTTAGCGGTCCAGGGTACCTACGAGCAGTACTTC. Translated: CASSLAVQGTYEQYF.

The rearrangement links TRBV15 to TRBJ2-7; 10 nucleotides agree with TRBD1. The CDR3 totals 16 residues. Per germline, CDR1 LNHNV and CDR2 YYDKDF (reference sequence). Trimming removed 1 base from V and 3 bases from J; junction bases left unmatched: 6. The CDR3 is CATSRAQTGGGYEQYF. The CDR3 coding sequence is TGTGCCACCAGCAGAGCCCAGACAGGGGGCGGCTACGAGCAGTACTTC.